Following are 14 T cell receptor beta chains from one sample sequenced in a study of cytomegalovirus exposure and HLA in healthy donors. PCR employed 60 Vbeta and 13 Jbeta primers. Here immunoSEQ multiplex PCR was the method, and the copy in TCRdb shows in-frame clones only, minus some. This sample has 95,000 to 100,000 clones, with approximately 75% found just once. Material: PBMCs. The source of these receptors is a woman between 40 and 55 years old in good health and CMV-seronegative.

The chain recombines TRBV14 with TRBJ2-1; TRBD1 might be the D (6 bases). Trimming stripped 7 bases from V and 2 bases from J, with 9 bases between. The V gene's germline CDR1 is SGHDN and CDR2 FVKESK. The CDR3 extends over 13 amino acids. CDR3: CASNTGPYNEQFF. The CDR3, as DNA: TGTGCCAGCAACACAGGGCCCTACAATGAGCAGTTCTTC. The variable domain in full, with the rest retrieved from reference TRBV14 and TRBJ2-1, is EAGVTQFPSHSVIEKGQTVTLRCDPISGHDNLYWYRRVMGKEIKFLLHFVKESKQDESGMPNNRFLAERTGGTYSTLKVQPAELEDSGVYFCASNTGPYNEQFFGPGTRLTVL.

J is TRBJ1-5 and V is TRBV4-3; 9 bases agree with TRBD1. CDR1 LGHNA and CDR2 YSLEER come from the germline V gene. Trimming removed 3 bases from V and 11 bases from J; junction bases left unmatched: 11. CDR3 length: 15 amino acids. CDR3 residues: CASSQDTGQGSSQHF. The CDR3 DNA reads TGCGCCAGCAGCCAGGATACGGGACAGGGTTCGTCCCAGCATTTT.

The chain combines TRBV11-2 with TRBJ2-7, with a possible D match to TRBD2 (5 bases). Per the germline V gene, CDR1 is SGHAT and CDR2 is FQNNGV. The ends were cut back, 5 bases at V and 3 bases at J, with 14 bases in the middle. This CDR3 region has 14 residues. CDR3 in amino acids: CASSHPGSLYEQYF. Here the CDR3 DNA reads TGTGCCAGCAGCCATCCTGGGAGCCTCTACGAGCAGTACTTC.

DNA of the CDR3: TGTGCCAGCAGCTTAACTAGCGCCGGGGAGCTGTTTTTT. Translating gives CASSLTSAGELFF. The rearrangement links TRBV7-3 to TRBJ2-2; tentatively, D is TRBD2 (5 bases). V lost 0 bases, J lost 6 bases, and 5 bases lay in between. This CDR3 comprises 13 residues. Per the germline V gene, CDR1 is SGHTA and CDR2 is FQGTGA.

This clone is a singleton in its sample. The V gene is TRBV7-9, the J gene TRBJ2-2; D call uncertain. There are 14 residues in the CDR3. Trimming took 5 bases from V and 8 from J, leaving 15 bases between them. The germline V gene encodes CDR1 SEHNR and CDR2 FQNEAQ (reference sequence). DNA of the CDR3: TGTGCCAGCAGCGATAGCTATCGGATAGGGGAGCTGTTTTTT. Translated: CASSDSYRIGELFF.

There are a few counts of this clone. This sequence joins TRBV28 and TRBJ2-3, with 10 bases fitting TRBD2. The V gene's germline CDR1 is MDHEN and CDR2 SYDVKM. Losses at the gene ends were 4 bases for V and 4 bases for J; bases not matched to a gene: 11. This CDR3 spans 17 amino acids. CDR3 residues: CASSYRGLAGAPDTQYF. Here the CDR3 DNA reads TGTGCCAGCAGTTATAGGGGTCTAGCGGGAGCACCAGATACGCAGTATTTT.

V gene TRBV7-3 combines with J gene TRBJ2-1; TRBD2 might be the D (6 bases). There are 13 residues in the CDR3. V lost 2 bases and J 10 bases, leaving 12 bases between the germline ends. Germline lookup yields CDR1 SGHTA and CDR2 FQGTGA. As DNA, the CDR3 is TGTGCCAGCAGCTTATCGGGAGAGGCCGAGCAGTTCTTC. Its translation is CASSLSGEAEQFF.

V is TRBV9 and J is TRBJ2-3; possible D gene TRBD2, 12 bases. V lost 3 bases, J lost 1 base, and 39 bases lay in between. Germline CDR1 reads SGDLS; CDR2 reads YYNGEE. CDR3 length equals 24 residues. The CDR3 is CASSGRDRGNPTSGRDFGTDTQYF. CDR3 nucleotide sequence: TGTGCCAGCAGCGGACGGGACAGGGGGAACCCGACTAGCGGGAGAGATTTCGGCACAGATACGCAGTATTTT.

The chain combines TRBV19 with TRBJ2-1; 8 bases are shared with TRBD2. Germline lookup yields CDR1 LNHDA and CDR2 SQIVND (reference sequence). This CDR3 is built from 14 residues. The ends lost 6 bases at V and 0 bases at J; junction bases unmatched: 1. The CDR3 loop is CASSGGVSYNEQFF. CDR3 bases: TGTGCCAGTAGCGGGGGGGTCTCCTACAATGAGCAGTTCTTC.

The chain recombines TRBV27 with TRBJ1-2; 9 bases fit TRBD1. The CDR3 has 15 residues. Germline V gene lookup returns CDR1 MNHEY and CDR2 SMNVEV (reference sequence). Trimming removed 3 bases from V and 8 bases from J; junction bases left unmatched: 10. The CDR3 here is CASSFLRQGDRGYTF. CDR3 bases: TGTGCCAGCAGTTTCCTCCGACAGGGGGATCGCGGCTACACCTTC.

The chain uses TRBV4-3 and TRBJ1-2; D ambiguous. Germline CDR1 LGHNA, CDR2 YSLEER. V lost 1 base and J lost 5, with 14 bases in between. This CDR3 has 15 amino acids. The chain's CDR3 is CASSQGAEVLYGYTF. CDR3 DNA: TGCGCCAGCAGCCAAGGGGCCGAAGTACTTTATGGCTACACCTTC.

The CDR3 protein is CASSLVQEAGANVLTF. As DNA, the CDR3 is TGTGCCAGCAGCTTAGTGCAGGAAGCTGGGGCCAACGTCCTGACTTTC. The chain couples TRBV7-8 to TRBJ2-6; D unresolved. Germline V gene lookup returns CDR1 SGHVS and CDR2 FQNEAQ. Trimming removed 1 base at V and 2 bases at J, with 9 bases between. CDR3 length equals 16 residues.

The J gene is TRBJ2-5, the V gene TRBV4-1, with 8 bases that match TRBD1. The CDR3 length is 14 residues. CDR1 is MGHRA and CDR2 is YSYEKL in the germline V gene. V was pared by 7 bases and J by 5 bases, with 9 bases of the junction left unmatched. The CDR3 DNA reads TGCGCCAGCACCCGGACAGGGATAGAGGAGACCCAGTACTTC. Translated: CASTRTGIEETQYF.

The chain combines TRBV4-3 with TRBJ2-1, with D possibly being TRBD1 (6 bases). V was pared by 0 bases and J by 2 bases, with 8 bases between. Germline V CDR1 and CDR2: LGHNA, YSLEER. The CDR3 spans 15 residues. The CDR3 sequence: CASSQDAGAYNEQFF. CDR3 sequence (DNA): TGCGCCAGCAGCCAAGATGCAGGGGCCTACAATGAGCAGTTCTTC.